These T cell receptor beta chains were read from a single sample in a study of blood T cell repertoires in COVID-19. Measured with immunoSEQ multiplex PCR; TCRdb has only the in-frame clones, and not every one. The sample has about 68,000 clones, just under 80% seen once. The material sequenced was peripheral blood. The receptors originated from a woman in her sixties or seventies with acute or convalescent COVID-19. CDR3s include the opening cysteine and the closing phenylalanine or tryptophan. Each record gives: D gene, clone size, V gene, J gene, CDR3 DNA, CDR3 protein. D genes are given only for firm matches. A clone size is listed for some rows: how often the clone was seen (once, few, many), or a class if it is expanded.

>NA|NA|TRBV30|TRBJ1-3
TGTGCCGGAAGCAACAGGGCAGGAAACACCATATATTTT
CAGSNRAGNTIYF
>NA|NA|TRBV5-1|TRBJ1-2
TGCGCCAGCAGCATAGGGACGCAGGGGATTGGTGGCTACACCTTC
CASSIGTQGIGGYTF
>TRBD2|NA|TRBV7-2|TRBJ2-7
TGTGCCAGCAGCTCTAGCGGGGCCTCCCCCTACGAGCAGTACTTC
CASSSSGASPYEQYF
>TRBD1|NA|TRBV2|TRBJ1-6
TGTGCCAGCACTGGACTTCGACAGGGGGGTTCACCCCTCCACTTT
CASTGLRQGGSPLHF
>NA|once|TRBV19|TRBJ1-2
TGTGCCAGTAGTATCAGGGTAACAGATGGCTACACCTTC
CASSIRVTDGYTF
>NA|NA|TRBV11-2|TRBJ1-2
TGTGCCAGCAGCTTGTCCGGGACATTCTCTGCTGGCTACACCTTC
CASSLSGTFSAGYTF
>TRBD1|once|TRBV19|TRBJ1-3
TGTGCCAGTAGTTGGGACAGGGTAAACACCATATATTTT
CASSWDRVNTIYF
>TRBD1|NA|TRBV25-1|TRBJ2-7
TGTGCCAGCAGTCTTGGACAGGGAACGATCTACGAGCAGTACTTC
CASSLGQGTIYEQYF
>NA|NA|TRBV9|TRBJ2-2
TGTGCCAGCAGCGTAGAGGCGGGCTACACCGGGGAGCTGTTTTTT
CASSVEAGYTGELFF
>TRBD2|NA|TRBV5-4|TRBJ2-7
TGTGCCAGCAGCTTGGCCCTAGCGGGGGGAGACGAGCAGTACTTC
CASSLALAGGDEQYF
>NA|NA|TRBV28|TRBJ1-4
TGTGCCAGCAGCGCCGCGGCGGGGCGAAATGAAAAACTGTTTTTT
CASSAAAGRNEKLFF
>NA|once|TRBV7-9|TRBJ2-7
TGTGCCGGCCCCCCTCCCGGGGAGGACGAATCCTACGAGCAGTACTTC
CAGPPPGEDESYEQYF
>NA|NA|TRBV5-1|TRBJ2-3
TGCGCCAGCAGCTTGGGGCGGGACTCCACTTTTAGCACAGATACGCAGTATTTT
CASSLGRDSTFSTDTQYF
>NA|NA|TRBV5-1|TRBJ2-2
TGCGCCAGCAGCTTGAAGCTGAACACCGGGGAGCTGTTTTTT
CASSLKLNTGELFF
>NA|few|TRBV5-1|TRBJ2-7
TGCGCCAGCAGCGGGGACAACCACGAGCAGTACTTC
CASSGDNHEQYF
>TRBD1|NA|TRBV5-4|TRBJ1-2
TGTGCCAGCAGCTACAACAGGGGGGAAAATGGCTACACCTTC
CASSYNRGENGYTF
>NA|NA|TRBV12-3/TRBV12-4|TRBJ1-1
TGTGCCAGCAGCGCCCCAGGGTGGACTGAAGCTTTCTTT
CASSAPGWTEAFF
>TRBD1|NA|TRBV5-1|TRBJ2-5
TGCGCCAGCAGCATAACAGGGGAAGAGACCCAGTACTTC
CASSITGEETQYF
>NA|NA|TRBV7-9|TRBJ1-1
TGTGCCAGCAGCTCCGACCTCCTCGGACAGAACACTGAAGCTTTCTTT
CASSSDLLGQNTEAFF
>NA|NA|TRBV7-9|TRBJ2-1
TGTGCCAGCAGCTTCGGTACGAATGAGCAGTTCTTC
CASSFGTNEQFF
>TRBD2|NA|TRBV29-1|TRBJ2-7
TGCAGCGTTAGCGGGGGGCAAGCCTACGAGCAGTACTTC
CSVSGGQAYEQYF
>NA|NA|TRBV29-1|TRBJ2-1
TGCAGCGTTGCAAGTATGGGAGTAGAGCAGTTCTTC
CSVASMGVEQFF
>NA|NA|TRBV27|TRBJ1-1
TGTGCCAGCAGTTTTGGCAGTTACACTGAAGCTTTCTTT
CASSFGSYTEAFF
>NA|NA|TRBV29-1|TRBJ2-1
TGCAGCGTTCCGAGTCCGCTCTGGTACAATGAGCAGTTCTTC
CSVPSPLWYNEQFF
>NA|NA|TRBV4-1|TRBJ2-3
TGCGCCAGCAGCCAAGAGGCCCTGGCAACAGATACGCAGTATTTT
CASSQEALATDTQYF
>TRBD2|NA|TRBV9|TRBJ2-7
TGTGCCAGCAGCGTAGCTGCTAGCGGTCTCTACGAGCAGTACTTC
CASSVAASGLYEQYF
>TRBD1|once|TRBV2|TRBJ1-5
TGTGCCAGCGCTGACAGGGGAGGTCAGCCCCAGCATTTT
CASADRGGQPQHF
>TRBD2|once|TRBV10-1|TRBJ2-1
TGCGCCAGCAGTGACAGCGGGGGGCGAAATGAGCAGTTCTTC
CASSDSGGRNEQFF
>NA|NA|TRBV5-1|TRBJ2-5
TGCGCCAGCAGCTTGCGCGTCGGGTTTGGGGAGACCCAGTACTTC
CASSLRVGFGETQYF
>TRBD1|NA|TRBV7-8|TRBJ2-7
TGTGCCAGCGGGACAGCCCCCTACGAGCAGTACTTC
CASGTAPYEQYF
>TRBD1|once|TRBV28|TRBJ2-5
TGTGCCAGCAGTCCCCGGACAGGGGTAGGACAAGAGACCCAGTACTTC
CASSPRTGVGQETQYF
>TRBD1|NA|TRBV6-5|TRBJ1-6
TGTGCCAGCAGTTATAGTGGACAGGGCTCTAATTCACCCCTCCACTTT
CASSYSGQGSNSPLHF
>TRBD1|NA|TRBV4-1|TRBJ1-6
TGCACCAGCAACGCAGGACAGGGGCGGGGTTCACCCCTCCACTTT
CTSNAGQGRGSPLHF
>TRBD2|NA|TRBV4-2|TRBJ2-7
TGTGCCAGCAGCCAGGACCGACTAGCGGGGGGCCAACTCGCCTACGAGCAGTACTTC
CASSQDRLAGGQLAYEQYF
>NA|NA|TRBV6-1|TRBJ2-1
TGTGCCAGCAGTGAATGGCAGGGGAGAGATGAGCAGTTCTTC
CASSEWQGRDEQFF